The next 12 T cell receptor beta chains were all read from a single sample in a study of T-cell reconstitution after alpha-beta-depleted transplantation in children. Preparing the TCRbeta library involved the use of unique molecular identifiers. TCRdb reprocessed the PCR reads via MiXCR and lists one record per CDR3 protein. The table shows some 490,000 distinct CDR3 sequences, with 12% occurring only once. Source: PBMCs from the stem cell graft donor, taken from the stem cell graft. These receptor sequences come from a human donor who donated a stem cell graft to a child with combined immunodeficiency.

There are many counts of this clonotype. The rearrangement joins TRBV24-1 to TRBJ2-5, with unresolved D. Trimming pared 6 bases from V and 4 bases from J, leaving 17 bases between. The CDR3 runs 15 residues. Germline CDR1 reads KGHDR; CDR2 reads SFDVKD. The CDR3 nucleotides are TGTGCCACCAGTCCGTCCCGTTTGGGCGGAGAGACCCAGTACTTC. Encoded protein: CATSPSRLGGETQYF.

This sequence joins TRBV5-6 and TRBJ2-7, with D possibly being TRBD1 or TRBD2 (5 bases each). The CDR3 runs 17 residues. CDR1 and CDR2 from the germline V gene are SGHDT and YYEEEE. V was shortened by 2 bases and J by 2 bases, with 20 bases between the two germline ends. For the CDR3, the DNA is TGTGCCAGCAGCTTTATAACCGGGACGGCCACTACCTACGAGCAGTACTTC. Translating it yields CASSFITGTATTYEQYF.

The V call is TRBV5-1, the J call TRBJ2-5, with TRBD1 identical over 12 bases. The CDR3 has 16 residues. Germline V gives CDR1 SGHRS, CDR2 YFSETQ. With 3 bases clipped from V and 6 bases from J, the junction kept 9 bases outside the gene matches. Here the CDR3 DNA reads TGCGCCAGCAGCTGGCGAGGGACAGGGGGCATGCAGACCCAGTACTTC. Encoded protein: CASSWRGTGGMQTQYF.

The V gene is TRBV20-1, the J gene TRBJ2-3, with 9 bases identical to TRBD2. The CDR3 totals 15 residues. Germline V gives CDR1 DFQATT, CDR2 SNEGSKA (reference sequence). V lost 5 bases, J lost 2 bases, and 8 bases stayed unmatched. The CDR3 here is CSALSAGGHTDTQYF. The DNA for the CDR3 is TGCAGTGCTTTATCAGCGGGAGGACACACAGATACGCAGTATTTT.

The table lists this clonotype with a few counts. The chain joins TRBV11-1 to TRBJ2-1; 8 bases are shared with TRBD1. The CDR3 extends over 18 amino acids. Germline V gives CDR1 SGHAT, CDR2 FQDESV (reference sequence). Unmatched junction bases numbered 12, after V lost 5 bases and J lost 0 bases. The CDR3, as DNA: TGTGCCAGCAGCCCAGGACAGGGTAGCACTAGCTCCTACAATGAGCAGTTCTTC. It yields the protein CASSPGQGSTSSYNEQFF.

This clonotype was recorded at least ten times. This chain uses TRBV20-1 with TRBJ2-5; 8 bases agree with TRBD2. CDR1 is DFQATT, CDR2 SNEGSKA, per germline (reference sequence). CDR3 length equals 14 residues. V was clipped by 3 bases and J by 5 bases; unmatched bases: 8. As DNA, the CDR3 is TGCAGTGCTAGTCCCTTTAGCGGGGAGGAGACCCAGTACTTC. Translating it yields CSASPFSGEETQYF.

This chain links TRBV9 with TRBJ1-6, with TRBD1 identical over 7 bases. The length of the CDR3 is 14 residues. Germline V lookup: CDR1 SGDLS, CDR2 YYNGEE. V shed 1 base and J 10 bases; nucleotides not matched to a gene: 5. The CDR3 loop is CASSVRQGSSPLHF. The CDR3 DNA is TGTGCCAGCAGCGTAAGACAGGGTTCGTCACCCCTCCACTTT.

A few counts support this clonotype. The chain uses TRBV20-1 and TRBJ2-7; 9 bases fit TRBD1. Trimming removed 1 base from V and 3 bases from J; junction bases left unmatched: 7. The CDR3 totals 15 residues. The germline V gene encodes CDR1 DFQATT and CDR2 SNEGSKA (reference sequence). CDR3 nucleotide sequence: TGCAGTGCTAGAGCCCTATCGGGACAGGGCTACGAGCAGTACTTC. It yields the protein CSARALSGQGYEQYF.

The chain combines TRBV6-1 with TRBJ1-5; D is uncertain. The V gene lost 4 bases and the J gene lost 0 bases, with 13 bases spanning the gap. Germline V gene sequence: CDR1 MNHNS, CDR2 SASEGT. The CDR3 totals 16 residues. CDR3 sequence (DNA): TGTGCCAGCAGTGGATTGCTTGGGCGTAGCAATCAGCCCCAGCATTTT. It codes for CASSGLLGRSNQPQHF.

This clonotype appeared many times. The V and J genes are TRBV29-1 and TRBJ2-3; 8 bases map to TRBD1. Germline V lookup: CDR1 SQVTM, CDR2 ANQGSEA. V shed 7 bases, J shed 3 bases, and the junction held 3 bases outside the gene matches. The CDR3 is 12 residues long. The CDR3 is CSADRETDTQYF. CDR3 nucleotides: TGCAGCGCGGACAGGGAGACAGATACGCAGTATTTT.

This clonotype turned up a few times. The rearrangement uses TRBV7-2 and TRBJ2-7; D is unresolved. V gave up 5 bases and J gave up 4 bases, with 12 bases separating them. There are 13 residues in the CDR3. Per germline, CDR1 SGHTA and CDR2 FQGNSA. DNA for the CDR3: TGTGCCAGCAGCATGCCTGAGCAGTACGAGCAGTACTTC. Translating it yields CASSMPEQYEQYF.

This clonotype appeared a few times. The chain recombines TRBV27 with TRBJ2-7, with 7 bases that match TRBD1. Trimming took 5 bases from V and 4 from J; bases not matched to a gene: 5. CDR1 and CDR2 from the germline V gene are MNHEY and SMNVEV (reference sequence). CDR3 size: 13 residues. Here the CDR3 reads CASSPQQGYEQYF. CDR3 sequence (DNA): TGTGCCAGCAGTCCGCAACAGGGGTACGAGCAGTACTTC.